This T cell receptor (beta chain) was observed in a study of cytomegalovirus exposure and HLA in healthy donors. The overall study: An analysis done earlier identified more than 100 million unique TCR beta sequences from 200 million or so T cells. Whole-study results and caveats: Investigators reported more than 150 TCR beta chains as tied to cytomegalovirus.

CDR1 is SEHNR and CDR2 is FQNEAQ in the germline V gene (reference sequence). The CDR3 sequence is 14 residues long. V dropped 8 bases and J dropped 2 bases, with 12 bases sitting between them. Healthy bone marrow donors formed the donor group. Donors sampled were nominally healthy, though unrecorded immune exposures were likely. Concerning this clone itself: Antigen: not known.

The PCR employed 60 Vbeta primers together with 13 Jbeta primers. The assay was immunoSEQ multiplex PCR, and TCRdb's table has in-frame clones only and misses some. The sample yields roughly 200,000 clones, roughly 80% seen once. The material sequenced was PBMCs. The chain combines TRBV7-9 with TRBJ2-2; tentative D call: TRBD1 (5 bases). This sequence was found in a young woman in good health and CMV-seronegative. The CDR3 DNA is TGTGCCAGCGGTGGCAGGGAAAACACCGGGGAGCTGTTTTTT. This sequence encodes CASGGRENTGELFF.